This T cell receptor (beta chain) was recorded in a study of blood T cell repertoires in COVID-19. On this clone: Other nucleotide sequences in the sample specify the same CDR3.

The repertoire was sequenced with immunoSEQ multiplex PCR; TCRdb's copy has only in-frame clones and lacks some. The sample includes roughly 300,000 clones, around 87% of them seen just once. V shed 0 bases, J shed 4 bases, and the junction held 2 bases outside the gene matches. CDR3 length: 14 amino acids. The germline CDR1 and CDR2 sequences are GTSNPN and SVGIG (reference sequence). The sequenced material came from peripheral blood. This rearrangement joins TRBV30 to TRBJ1-1; 10 nucleotides agree with TRBD1. This TCR was recovered from a woman in her forties or fifties who had recovered from COVID-19. The CDR3 region is CAWSVGQGTTEAFF. In nucleotides, the CDR3 is TGTGCCTGGAGTGTGGGACAGGGGACCACTGAAGCTTTCTTT.